These 31 T cell receptor beta chains share one sample of origin, sequenced in a study of identical twins. TCRdb re-called the 5' RACE reads through MiXCR, storing one row per CDR3 protein. This table has approximately 700,000 distinct CDR3 sequences, 5.5% to 6.5% appearing once. Source material: naive T cells sorted from blood. The receptors derive from a man aged 18 to 35 in good health.

The V gene is TRBV20-1, the J gene TRBJ2-1; 11 bases fit TRBD2. Unmatched junction bases numbered 11, after V lost 3 bases and J lost 10 bases. The CDR3 has 15 residues. The V gene's germline CDR1 is DFQATT and CDR2 SNEGSKA (reference sequence). CDR3 sequence (DNA): TGCAGTGCTAGTAGAGCTAGCGGGAGGCCAAGGGAGCAGTTCTTC. This translates into CSASRASGRPREQFF.

This clonotype has ten or more counts. J is TRBJ2-1 and V is TRBV11-1; possibly TRBD1 or TRBD2 for D (6 bases each). In germline, CDR1 is SGHAT, CDR2 FQDESV (reference sequence). The CDR3 is made up of 18 amino acids. Trimming pared 6 bases from V and 1 base from J, leaving 22 bases between. CDR3 DNA sequence: TGTGCCAGCAGTCCTCGGTGGGGGGCGAGGGGTTCCTACAATGAGCAGTTCTTC. Its protein product is CASSPRWGARGSYNEQFF.

The V call is TRBV7-9, the J call TRBJ2-1, with D possibly being TRBD1 (5 bases). Trimming cost V 4 bases and J 9 bases, with 13 bases left between them. This CDR3 comprises 13 residues. The V gene's germline CDR1 is SEHNR and CDR2 FQNEAQ (reference sequence). CDR3 loop: CASSSAFDSEQFF. In DNA, the CDR3 is TGTGCCAGCAGCTCCGCGTTTGACAGTGAGCAGTTCTTC.

A note on this clonotype: Being one base from a much bigger clone, this may be a read error. For the CDR3, the DNA is TGTGCCAGCAGTTACCCGGGACAGGGTTCGTCTGGGGCCAACATCCTGACTTTC. This translates into CASSYPGQGSSGANILTF. This sequence joins TRBV6-5 and TRBJ2-6; 9 positions agree with TRBD1. Germline V gene lookup returns CDR1 MNHEY and CDR2 SVGAGI. The CDR3 runs 18 residues.

In this sample, this clonotype turned up a few times. The chain couples TRBV4-1 to TRBJ2-1; D perhaps matches TRBD1 (5 bases). CDR1 is MGHRA and CDR2 is YSYEKL in the germline V gene. The CDR3 loop spans 14 amino acids. V was clipped by 1 base and J by 12 bases, with 16 bases between them. The CDR3 DNA reads TGCGCCAGCAGCCAAGGCCCCCCGACAGTTGCGCAGTTCTTC. Translation: CASSQGPPTVAQFF.

This clonotype has at least ten counts. V usage is TRBV9 and J usage is TRBJ2-2, with 7 bases fitting TRBD1. The germline gives CDR1 SGDLS, CDR2 YYNGEE. This CDR3 is 16 amino acids long. The V segment lost 1 base and the J segment 0 bases; nucleotides outside the gene matches: 3. CDR3 in DNA: TGTGCCAGCAGCGTATCGGGACAGACGAACACCGGGGAGCTGTTTTTT. As protein: CASSVSGQTNTGELFF.

This clonotype was counted ten times or more. The chain is built from TRBV7-2 and TRBJ2-1, with TRBD2 identical over 9 bases. Germline values: CDR1 SGHTA, CDR2 FQGNSA. V dropped 10 bases and J dropped 3; count of bases not matched to a gene: 4. CDR3 length: 13 amino acids. The CDR3: CATRLAVYNEQFF. The DNA for the CDR3 is TGTGCCACCCGACTAGCGGTCTACAATGAGCAGTTCTTC.

The CDR3 loop reads CASSAYATGPYEQYV. The CDR3 DNA reads as TGTGCCAGCAGCGCCTACGCGACAGGTCCCTACGAGCAGTACGTC. The chain has TRBV11-2 and TRBJ2-7, with D perhaps TRBD1 (6 bases). Germline CDR1 SGHAT, CDR2 FQNNGV. This CDR3 has 15 amino acids. Trimming shortened V by 5 bases and J by 2 bases, and 16 bases separated the two germline ends.

This clonotype was detected ten times or more. V is TRBV10-3 and J is TRBJ1-4, with 7 bases matching TRBD1. Germline trimming cut 1 base from V and 5 bases from J; bases unmatched to any gene: 10. The CDR3 length is 17 residues. Germline CDR1 and CDR2: ENHRY and SYGVKD. The CDR3 DNA follows: TGTGCCATCAGTGAGTTGGTACCGGGACAGCCGAATGAAAAACTGTTTTTT. It codes for CAISELVPGQPNEKLFF.

The chain is built from TRBV20-1 and TRBJ2-7, with D perhaps matching TRBD1 or TRBD2 (5 bases each). CDR3 length: 14 residues. Per the germline V gene, CDR1 is DFQATT and CDR2 is SNEGSKA (reference sequence). Trimming took off 6 bases at V and 3 bases at J, with 18 bases between the two ends. DNA for the CDR3: TGCAGTGCCGCAAATCGGGACCAAGACTACGAGCAGTACTTC. Protein: CSAANRDQDYEQYF.

V gene TRBV23-1 combines with J gene TRBJ2-1; D uncertain. TRBV23-1 is placed among ORFs of uncertain function. Trimming took off 3 bases at V and 7 bases at J, with 10 bases between the two ends. This CDR3 is 13 amino acids long. CDR3 DNA sequence: TGCGCCAGCAGTCATTCCGGGTGGAATGAGCAGTTCTTC. Translating gives CASSHSGWNEQFF.

In the case of this clonotype: One base away lies a much larger clone, so this may be a sequencing read error. This chain uses TRBV12-3 or TRBV12-4 with TRBJ1-5, with TRBD1 identical over 8 bases. This CDR3 contains 15 residues. DNA for the CDR3: TGTTCCAGCAGTTACAGGGGGGGGAGCAATCAGCCCCAGCATTTT. This codes for CSSSYRGGSNQPQHF.

The J gene is TRBJ2-1, the V gene TRBV11-2; TRBD2 matches at 10 bases. The length of the CDR3 is 14 residues. V gave up 4 bases and J gave up 10 bases; unmatched junction bases: 7. Per germline, CDR1 SGHAT and CDR2 FQNNGV. Here the CDR3 DNA reads TGTGCCAGCAGCTGGGCTAGCGGGGGCCTGGAGCAGTTCTTC. Protein sequence: CASSWASGGLEQFF.

The chain has TRBV7-2 and TRBJ2-5; D possibly corresponds to TRBD1 (5 bases). This CDR3 region has 16 residues. The germline V gene has CDR1 SGHTA and CDR2 FQGNSA. Trimming cost V 1 base and J 6 bases, with 18 bases left between them. In DNA, the CDR3 is TGTGCCAGCAGCTTAGAACCCACCATGCAGGGCCAGACCCAGTACTTC. This encodes CASSLEPTMQGQTQYF.

In its sample, this clonotype was seen many times. J is TRBJ2-7 and V is TRBV3-1; D remains unclear. The CDR3 runs to 13 residues. The germline CDR1 and CDR2 sequences are LGHDT and YNNKEL (reference sequence). V was trimmed by 3 bases and J by 7 bases, leaving 13 bases between them. CDR3 residues: CASSHGGSGEQYF. Here the CDR3 DNA reads TGTGCCAGCAGCCACGGTGGGTCTGGAGAGCAGTACTTC.

In its sample, this clonotype was seen many times. This sequence joins TRBV13 and TRBJ1-1; possible D gene TRBD1, 5 bases. The CDR3 sequence is 14 residues long. V was trimmed by 4 bases and J by 5 bases, leaving 14 bases between them. Germline CDR1 PRHDT, CDR2 FYEKMQ (reference sequence). CDR3 region: CASSSTTEPTEAFF. The CDR3 DNA reads as TGTGCCAGCAGCTCCACGACAGAGCCGACTGAAGCTTTCTTT.

This clonotype was seen ten or more times. The chain is built from TRBV5-5 and TRBJ1-1; D remains ambiguous. V lost 5 bases and J 3 bases, leaving 11 bases between the germline ends. CDR1 SGHKS and CDR2 YYEKEE come from the germline V gene (reference sequence). The CDR3 contains 13 residues. CDR3 in DNA: TGTGCCAGCAGTTTAGTGGGGTACACTGAAGCTTTCTTT. It translates to CASSLVGYTEAFF.

This clonotype occurred many times. This sequence joins TRBV7-9 and TRBJ2-1; TRBD2 matches at 8 bases. Trimming at V came to 5 bases and at J to 5 bases, leaving 8 bases not matched to a gene. Germline assignment: CDR1 SEHNR and CDR2 FQNEAQ (reference sequence). The CDR3 loop spans 15 amino acids. CDR3 DNA sequence: TGTGCCAGCAGCCCGCGGGGGGACGGGGACAATGAGCAGTTCTTC. Encoded protein: CASSPRGDGDNEQFF.

This clonotype was seen more than once but under ten times. The gene calls are TRBV7-9 and TRBJ2-2; either TRBD1 or TRBD2 may supply D (6 bases each). V lost 4 bases to trimming and J lost 7 bases, with 13 bases between them. The CDR3 runs to 14 residues. Looked up from germline, CDR1 is SEHNR and CDR2 is FQNEAQ (reference sequence). CDR3 bases: TGTGCCAGCAGCTCCGGGGGCGCCATCGGGGAGCTGTTTTTT. Protein: CASSSGGAIGELFF.

This clonotype was recorded many times. This chain's CDR3 is CASRPLGVTSDLLNTGELFF. CDR3 sequence (DNA): TGTGCCAGCAGACCGTTGGGTGTGACTAGCGATTTGCTGAACACCGGGGAGCTGTTTTTT. This chain connects TRBV12-3 or TRBV12-4 to TRBJ2-2; 8 bases fit TRBD2. The CDR3 covers 20 residues. Germline trimming cut 6 bases from V and 1 base from J; bases unmatched to any gene: 19.

This clonotype was observed a handful of times. The chain uses TRBV7-9 and TRBJ2-4, with D hard to call. Germline V gene data show CDR1 as SEHNR and CDR2 as FQNEAQ (reference sequence). CDR3 length: 17 amino acids. The V end was cut by 6 bases, the J end by 0 bases, with 18 bases between. The CDR3 nucleotides read TGTGCCAGCAGTTCCCAAAGACTGGATTTAGCCAAAAACATTCAGTACTTC. Amino acid sequence: CASSSQRLDLAKNIQYF.

This clonotype occurred many times. This chain connects TRBV13 to TRBJ2-7; D gene ambiguous. The germline gives CDR1 PRHDT, CDR2 FYEKMQ (reference sequence). V lost 0 bases and J lost 0, with 21 bases in between. The CDR3 spans 19 residues. The CDR3 reads CASSLGRGRVASSSYEQYF. The CDR3 region has the DNA TGTGCCAGCAGCTTAGGCCGTGGTCGGGTAGCCAGCAGCTCCTACGAGCAGTACTTC.

In this sample, this clonotype turned up many times. The V and J genes are TRBV6-5 and TRBJ2-3; D may be TRBD2 (5 bases). The CDR3 covers 16 residues. The V end was cut by 6 bases, the J end by 3 bases, with 19 bases between. Looked up from germline, CDR1 is MNHEY and CDR2 is SVGAGI. The CDR3 loop reads CASRRRGSDATDTQYF. The CDR3 DNA follows: TGTGCCAGCAGGCGCCGGGGTTCGGATGCAACAGATACGCAGTATTTT.

The chain joins TRBV7-2 to TRBJ2-7; no reliable D call. This CDR3 contains 12 residues. With 5 bases removed from V and 2 bases from J, the gap between germline ends came to 7 bases. The germline gives CDR1 SGHTA, CDR2 FQGNSA. The CDR3 coding sequence is TGTGCCAGCAGCGTCAGTCCCTACGAGCAGTACTTC. This gives the protein CASSVSPYEQYF.

In its sample, this clonotype was seen many times. The chain combines TRBV12-3 or TRBV12-4 with TRBJ1-2, with TRBD1 identical over 7 bases. J gave up 0 bases and V 5 bases, and 3 bases lay outside the gene matches. The CDR3 length is 14 residues. CDR3 amino acids: CASSRTGSNYGYTF. DNA of the CDR3: TGTGCCAGCAGTCGGACAGGTTCTAACTATGGCTACACCTTC.

This clonotype has a count of ten or more. This chain joins TRBV29-1 and TRBJ2-1; a weak D match, TRBD2 (5 bases). Deletions cut 5 bases from V and 6 bases from J, with 17 bases between. CDR3 size: 14 residues. Germline lookup yields CDR1 SQVTM and CDR2 ANQGSEA. This chain's CDR3 is CSVRTREEFNEQFF. In DNA form, the CDR3 reads TGCAGCGTTAGGACCCGGGAAGAGTTCAATGAGCAGTTCTTC.

This clonotype was seen ten or more times. V and J are TRBV27 and TRBJ1-1; no firm D call. V lost 5 bases, J lost 2 bases, and 15 bases lay in between. From germline, CDR1 is MNHEY and CDR2 SMNVEV (reference sequence). The CDR3 extends over 15 amino acids. The DNA of the CDR3 is TGTGCCAGCAGTCCCCACGGACCCCTAAACACTGAAGCTTTCTTT. Its translation: CASSPHGPLNTEAFF.

At least ten counts were recorded for this clonotype. The chain employs TRBV7-8 and TRBJ1-4, with D possibly TRBD1 on 5 matching bases. CDR1 and CDR2 from the germline V gene are SGHVS and FQNEAQ. V was cut by 5 bases and J by 7 bases, with 14 bases left in between. The CDR3 is made up of 14 amino acids. CDR3 bases: TGTGCCAGCAGCGCGCCGGGACTTACTGAAAAACTGTTTTTT. Amino acid sequence: CASSAPGLTEKLFF.

This clonotype was recorded at least ten times. The chain employs TRBV24-1 and TRBJ2-3; D gene ambiguous. V shed 12 bases and J shed 4 bases, with 10 bases lying between them. CDR1 KGHDR and CDR2 SFDVKD come from the germline V gene. The CDR3 length is 11 residues. CDR3 DNA: TGTGCCGTCGGCGGTCCAGATACGCAGTATTTT. Translation gives CAVGGPDTQYF.

This clonotype was detected only a few times. CDR3 loop: CASRDRRTGELFF. The CDR3 DNA follows: TGTGCCAGCAGGGACAGGCGGACCGGGGAGCTGTTTTTT. The rearrangement links TRBV2 to TRBJ2-2; 7 bases are a match to TRBD1. Losses at the gene ends were 6 bases for V and 5 bases for J; bases not matched to a gene: 3. The CDR3 extends over 13 amino acids. The germline V gene has CDR1 SNHLY and CDR2 FYNNEI.

This clonotype has at least ten counts. The CDR3 coding sequence is TGCAGTGCTCGCCCTGTACAGGGGTTCGGGACAGATACGCAGTATTTT. Translating it yields CSARPVQGFGTDTQYF. The V call is TRBV20-1, the J call TRBJ2-3, with 7 positions matching TRBD1. CDR3 size: 16 residues. In germline, CDR1 is DFQATT, CDR2 SNEGSKA (reference sequence). V gave up 5 bases and J gave up 3 bases; unmatched junction bases: 14.